This TCR beta chain originates from a study of human T cells and chemical hapten exposure. TCRdb passed the RACE reads through MiXCR, listing each CDR3 protein once. The data hold some 94,000 distinct CDR3 sequences, with roughly an eighth observed a single time. Time point of the sample: patch test 1, 2 weeks after DPC sensitization. Described treatment: therapeutic diphenylcyclopropenone sensitization with weekly scalp DPC. Trimming cost V 6 bases and J 0 bases, with 9 bases left between them. Germline lookup yields CDR1 SGHAT and CDR2 FQDESV (reference sequence). This CDR3 has 13 residues. The chain has TRBV11-1 and TRBJ2-7, with D perhaps being TRBD1 or TRBD2 (5 bases each). The sequence came from a woman between 40 and 55 years old with alopecia areata. Some clones in this sample may be carry-over from other donors' samples. The sequencing used whole blood, collected in connection with sensitization to the hapten diphenylcyclopropenone (DPC). CDR3 protein: CASSSGTSYEQYF. DNA for the CDR3: TGTGCCAGCAGTTCCGGGACCTCCTACGAGCAGTACTTC.